The entry below gives a single TCR beta chain sequence along with its context. Other DNA sequences of this sample code for an identical CDR3. Assay used: immunoSEQ multiplex PCR; TCRdb lists only in-frame clones, some missing. Of fewer than 110,000 clones listed, 75% to 90% are singletons. These data come from a study of T cell responses to AZD1222 COVID-19 vaccine. This receptor was obtained from an adult in good health. Material: peripheral blood, obtained on day 0 of AZD1222 vaccination.

CDR3 protein: CASSQGTVNSPLHF. CDR3 coding DNA: TGTGCCAGCAGCCAAGGGACGGTTAATTCACCCCTCCACTTT. The chain combines TRBV3-1 (or the pseudogene TRBV3-2) with TRBJ1-6; D remains ambiguous. Looked up from germline, CDR1 is LGHDT and CDR2 is YNNKEL (reference sequence). The CDR3 is 14 residues long. Trimming cost V 1 base and J 6 bases, with 7 bases left between them.